The entry below gives a single T cell receptor (beta chain) sequence along with its context. These data are taken from a study of cytomegalovirus exposure and HLA in healthy donors. The PCR had 60 Vbeta and 13 Jbeta primers. Profiled with immunoSEQ multiplex PCR; TCRdb holds only in-frame clones, not every one. This sample has approximately 150,000 clones; around 80% occur once, and the top ten carry roughly 2%. Germline values: CDR1 SNHLY, CDR2 FYNNEI. The CDR3 runs to 14 residues. V was cut by 3 bases and J by 3 bases, with 10 bases left in between. The receptor was isolated from a man between 35 and 55 years old in good health and CMV-seronegative. J is TRBJ2-3 and V is TRBV2, with TRBD2 as a possible D gene (5 bases). The specimen sequenced was PBMCs. The CDR3 DNA follows: TGTGCCAGCAGTGATAGGAGAGGGACAGATACGCAGTATTTT. This gives the protein CASSDRRGTDTQYF.